This record concerns one T cell receptor beta chain sequence. Germline loops: CDR1 MDHEN, CDR2 SYDVKM. V shed 6 bases, J shed 2 bases, and the junction held 6 bases outside the gene matches. The length of the CDR3 is 14 residues. Followed longitudinally, the Seattle patients had been enrolled during active infection. In the study's own analysis: Amplifying reference gene primers gave estimates of nucleated cell counts. Sequencing used immunoSEQ multiplex PCR; TCRdb keeps in-frame clones, though not all of them. The V and J calls and clone size come from that table; D and trimming were worked out from the DNA. The sample lists 98,000 or so clones, 89% seen once, with roughly 5.1% in the top ten. This sample is drawn from a study of blood T cell repertoires in COVID-19. Study details: Researchers got acute and convalescent COVID-19 samples from the United States, Italy and Spain.

This clonotype was obtained from a man between 60 and 70 years old with COVID-19, enrolled during active disease. The chain recombines TRBV28 with TRBJ1-2; 7 positions match TRBD1. The source material was peripheral blood. Here the CDR3 reads CASRPMTGNYGYTF. The CDR3 region has the DNA TGTGCCAGCAGACCGATGACAGGGAACTATGGCTACACCTTC.